One sample yielded the 27 T cell receptor beta chains listed below, sequenced in a study of shared clonotypes between healthy human individuals. The method was immunoSEQ multiplex PCR; TCRdb's version includes in-frame clones alone and lacks a portion of them. The sample holds approximately 500,000 clones, almost 97% seen once. Material for sequencing was naive CD4+ T cells sorted from blood. Subset defined: CD45RA+ positively selected. The receptors stem from a woman aged 30 to 39 in good health.

This chain links TRBV10-3 with TRBJ2-3; D is possibly TRBD2 (6 bases). From germline, CDR1 is ENHRY and CDR2 SYGVKD. The CDR3 runs 15 residues. Deletions cut 3 bases from V and 4 bases from J, with 14 bases between. The CDR3 protein is CAISDLARLADTQYF. CDR3 nucleotides: TGTGCCATCAGTGACCTAGCGAGATTGGCAGATACGCAGTATTTT.

This chain connects TRBV19 to TRBJ2-1, with D possibly matching TRBD1 (8 bases). The ends were cut back, 0 bases at V and 2 bases at J, with 23 bases in the middle. The CDR3 is 20 amino acids. The germline V gene has CDR1 LNHDA and CDR2 SQIVND (reference sequence). CDR3 nucleotides: TGTGCCAGTAGTATAGATCGTTGGGACAGGCGGACTAGGACCTACAATGAGCAGTTCTTC. This codes for CASSIDRWDRRTRTYNEQFF.

This clone was detected only once. CDR3 sequence reads: CASSSDRVWYF. DNA of the CDR3: TGTGCCAGCTCAAGTGACAGGGTCTGGTACTTC. The chain is built from TRBV18 and TRBJ2-7; 7 bases agree with TRBD1. The CDR3 has 11 amino acids. Germline CDR1 KGHSH, CDR2 LQKENI. V shed 5 bases, J shed 12 bases, and the junction held 7 bases outside the gene matches.

This rearrangement joins TRBV4-1 to TRBJ2-7, with 9 bases identical to TRBD1. The germline V gene encodes CDR1 MGHRA and CDR2 YSYEKL. The CDR3 is 14 residues long. J gave up 5 bases and V 5 bases, and 7 bases lay outside the gene matches. CDR3: CASSRPGQGHEQYF. DNA of the CDR3: TGCGCCAGCAGCAGACCGGGACAGGGTCACGAGCAGTACTTC.

This clone occurred a few times. J is TRBJ2-7 and V is TRBV7-8, with 13 bases lining up with TRBD2. From germline, CDR1 is SGHVS and CDR2 FQNEAQ. The CDR3 consists of 16 residues. V dropped 4 bases and J dropped 2; count of bases not matched to a gene: 5. The chain's CDR3 is CASSSTGLAGAYEQYF. For the CDR3, the DNA is TGTGCCAGCAGCTCTACAGGACTAGCGGGAGCCTACGAGCAGTACTTC.

The rearrangement links TRBV9 to TRBJ2-2, with TRBD2 matching 8 bases. CDR1 is SGDLS, CDR2 YYNGEE, per germline. This CDR3 has 17 residues. Unmatched junction bases numbered 6, after V lost 0 bases and J lost 2 bases. The CDR3 nucleotides read TGTGCCAGCAGCGTAGTCAGCGGGAGTACTAACACCGGGGAGCTGTTTTTT. Its protein product is CASSVVSGSTNTGELFF.

The genes are TRBV29-1 and TRBJ2-3; D possibly corresponds to TRBD2 (5 bases). The germline V gene encodes CDR1 SQVTM and CDR2 ANQGSEA. This CDR3 contains 11 residues. The V gene lost 3 bases and the J gene lost 10 bases, with 11 bases spanning the gap. The CDR3 loop is CSVESGIAQYF. The DNA for the CDR3 is TGCAGCGTTGAGTCGGGGATCGCGCAGTATTTT.

The V call is TRBV18, the J call TRBJ1-2, with D possibly matching TRBD1 (5 bases). Germline loops: CDR1 KGHSH, CDR2 LQKENI. Trimming left V 0 bases short and J 3 bases short, with 17 bases between. The CDR3 has 17 amino acids. The CDR3 is CASSPPGRARSDYGYTF. The CDR3 DNA follows: TGTGCCAGCTCACCACCGGGCAGGGCTCGGTCGGACTATGGCTACACCTTC.

The J gene is TRBJ2-1, the V gene TRBV10-1, with a weak D call TRBD2 (6 bases). CDR1 and CDR2 (germline): WNHNN, SYGVQD (reference sequence). The CDR3 length is 13 residues. V gave up 10 bases and J gave up 9 bases, with 19 bases separating them. This CDR3 reads CATSRDFPGEQFF. CDR3 sequence (DNA): TGCGCCACCTCAAGGGACTTCCCGGGTGAGCAGTTCTTC.

The CDR3 here is CASRPSMGRAGTQYF. CDR3 nucleotides: TGTGCCAGCAGGCCGTCCATGGGGAGGGCTGGGACCCAGTACTTC. This chain connects TRBV2 to TRBJ2-5; 7 bases are shared with TRBD2. Per germline, CDR1 SNHLY and CDR2 FYNNEI. The CDR3 runs to 15 residues. V lost 6 bases, J lost 7 bases, and 14 bases stayed unmatched. Combining the CDR3 with reference TRBV2 and TRBJ2-5 gives the whole variable domain EPEVTQTPSHQVTQMGQEVILRCVPISNHLYFYWYRQILGQKVEFLVSFYNNEISEKSEIFDDQFSVERPDGSNFTLKIRSTKLEDSAMYFCASRPSMGRAGTQYFGPGTRLLVL.

The chain links TRBV28 to TRBJ1-2, with D uncertain. Between the trimmed V and J ends, which lost 9 bases and 6 bases, there was a span of 23 bases. Germline CDR1 reads MDHEN; CDR2 reads SYDVKM. There are 15 residues in the CDR3. Written as DNA, the CDR3 is TGTGCCAGTCGGGAGGTCGGCCGGGGAAAAAATGGCTACACCTTC. Encoded protein: CASREVGRGKNGYTF.

This clone is a singleton in its sample. The chain has TRBV6-6 and TRBJ2-7, with D uncertain. V lost 8 bases to trimming and J lost 0 bases, with 17 bases between them. The length of the CDR3 is 15 residues. Germline V gene sequence: CDR1 MNHNY, CDR2 SVGAGI (reference sequence). CDR3 bases: TGTGCCAGCCTTTACGACACCCAGAGCTCCTACGAGCAGTACTTC. It yields the protein CASLYDTQSSYEQYF.

The gene calls are TRBV2 and TRBJ2-1; D may correspond to TRBD1 or TRBD2 (5 bases each). This CDR3 contains 17 residues. The V gene's germline CDR1 is SNHLY and CDR2 FYNNEI. The V and J ends lost 2 bases and 4 bases respectively, with 18 bases between them. The CDR3 nucleotides are TGTGCCAGCAGTGAATTGTTGGCACGGGACCTATACAATGAGCAGTTCTTC. Protein sequence: CASSELLARDLYNEQFF.

The V call is TRBV6-1, the J call TRBJ1-1; D ambiguous. The germline gives CDR1 MNHNS, CDR2 SASEGT. CDR3 length: 13 residues. V was trimmed by 4 bases and J by 3 bases, leaving 9 bases between them. The CDR3 spells CASSAQTHTEAFF. The CDR3 DNA reads TGTGCCAGCAGTGCCCAGACTCACACTGAAGCTTTCTTT.

This clone was seen just once. This chain connects TRBV30 to TRBJ2-5; D ambiguous. With the DNA end fitting TRBJ2-7 better, the J assignment may be wrong. Per germline, CDR1 GTSNPN and CDR2 SVGIG (reference sequence). The CDR3 has 11 amino acids. CDR3 nucleotides: TGTGCCTGTGCGCGGTACTACGAGCAGTACTTC. Its protein is CACARYYEQYF.

V and J are TRBV10-3 and TRBJ1-1; D is unclear. CDR1 and CDR2 (germline): ENHRY, SYGVKD. The CDR3 sequence is 13 residues long. The germline V and J ends were trimmed by 4 bases and 1 base, with 7 bases remaining between them. The CDR3 region has the DNA TGTGCCATCAGTGGTGGGGAGAACACTGAAGCTTTCTTT. Residues: CAISGGENTEAFF.

The chain recombines TRBV11-2 with TRBJ2-7; TRBD1 matches 10 bases. V dropped 5 bases and J dropped 6; count of bases not matched to a gene: 19. Germline V gene sequence: CDR1 SGHAT, CDR2 FQNNGV. The CDR3 runs 18 residues. CDR3 sequence (DNA): TGTGCCAGCAGCCCTCGCCCCGGGACAGGGGAACGGGGCGTCGAGCAGTACTTC. Protein sequence: CASSPRPGTGERGVEQYF.

V usage is TRBV19 and J usage is TRBJ1-4; D is unclear. Trimming shortened V by 4 bases and J by 0 bases, and 9 bases separated the two germline ends. This CDR3 spans 15 amino acids. Germline V gene data show CDR1 as LNHDA and CDR2 as SQIVND (reference sequence). The CDR3 bases are TGTGCCAGTAGTACCCAAGTTGCAACTAATGAAAAACTGTTTTTT. Translation: CASSTQVATNEKLFF.

The V call is TRBV10-3, the J call TRBJ2-5; TRBD2 matches at 9 bases. Near its end, the DNA agrees better with TRBJ2-7, so the J call may be wrong. The CDR3 totals 12 residues. The germline V gene encodes CDR1 ENHRY and CDR2 SYGVKD. The CDR3: CAIRETSGEQYF. Here the CDR3 DNA reads TGTGCCATCAGGGAGACTAGCGGCGAGCAGTACTTC.

The rearrangement joins TRBV11-2 to TRBJ1-5; tentatively, D is TRBD1 (5 bases). V gave up 1 base and J gave up 2 bases, with 12 bases separating them. Germline V gene lookup returns CDR1 SGHAT and CDR2 FQNNGV. The CDR3 covers 16 residues. In DNA, the CDR3 is TGTGCCAGCAGCTTAGGGGGCGGCAGGGGCAATCAGCCCCAGCATTTT. It specifies CASSLGGGRGNQPQHF.

The chain joins TRBV28 to TRBJ2-6; tentatively, D is TRBD2 (6 bases). Trimming took 4 bases from V and 5 from J, leaving 9 bases between them. Germline V gene lookup returns CDR1 MDHEN and CDR2 SYDVKM. The CDR3 sequence is 14 residues long. The CDR3 coding sequence is TGTGCCAGCAGTTCCGGGAGCTGGGCCAACGTCCTGACTTTC. This encodes CASSSGSWANVLTF. Variable domain in full (rest from reference TRBV28 and TRBJ2-6): DVKVTQSSRYLVKRTGEKVFLECVQDMDHENMFWYRQDPGLGLRLIYFSYDVKMKEKGDIPEGYSVSREKKERFSLILESASTNQTSMYLCASSSGSWANVLTFGAGSRLTVL.

This sequence joins TRBV7-2 and TRBJ1-6; tentative D call: TRBD1 (5 bases). Per the germline V gene, CDR1 is SGHTA and CDR2 is FQGNSA. This CDR3 comprises 13 residues. Trimming left V 1 base short and J 8 bases short, with 6 bases between. CDR3 bases: TGTGCCAGCAGCTTAGAGGGGTATTCACCCCTCCACTTT. It is translated as CASSLEGYSPLHF.

For this clone: Other DNA sequences within the sample encode an identical CDR3. The rearrangement joins TRBV5-1 to TRBJ2-7; TRBD1 is a possible D gene (5 bases). This CDR3 has 14 amino acids. Deletions cut 0 bases from V and 2 bases from J, with 9 bases between. Germline V gives CDR1 SGHRS, CDR2 YFSETQ. The CDR3 reads CASSLAGQTYEQYF. The CDR3 bases are TGCGCCAGCAGCTTGGCAGGACAAACCTACGAGCAGTACTTC.

The V gene is TRBV18, the J gene TRBJ2-6, with 10 bases aligning to TRBD2. The CDR3 loop spans 17 amino acids. V lost 6 bases, J lost 4 bases, and 9 bases stayed unmatched. Germline V gene sequence: CDR1 KGHSH, CDR2 LQKENI. The CDR3 here is CASSPSGGLGGANVLTF. CDR3 nucleotide sequence: TGTGCCAGCTCTCCTAGCGGGGGATTAGGAGGGGCCAACGTCCTGACTTTC. Drawing the rest from reference TRBV18 and TRBJ2-6, the complete variable domain is NAGVMQNPRHLVRRRGQEARLRCSPMKGHSHVYWYRQLPEEGLKFMVYLQKENIIDESGMPKERFSAEFPKEGPSILRIQQVVRGDSAAYFCASSPSGGLGGANVLTFGAGSRLTVL.

This clone was observed a single time. An end of the junction does not agree with germline; a read error may underlie this. V and J are TRBV4-2 and TRBJ2-1; D perhaps matches TRBD1 (7 bases). The CDR3 loop spans 16 amino acids. Per germline, CDR1 LGHNA and CDR2 YNFKEQ. CDR3 coding DNA: TGTGCCAGCAGCCAAGTGGGTCAGGGGGGCTACAGTGAGCAGTTCTTC. Encoded protein: CASSQVGQGGYSEQFF.

The chain links TRBV11-2 to TRBJ1-1; D gene ambiguous. This CDR3 is built from 13 residues. CDR1 SGHAT and CDR2 FQNNGV come from the germline V gene. V was cut by 3 bases and J by 1 base, with 6 bases left in between. CDR3 in amino acids: CASSFSGNTEAFF. Here the CDR3 DNA reads TGTGCCAGCAGCTTCAGTGGGAACACTGAAGCTTTCTTT.

The chain is built from TRBV7-2 and TRBJ2-1; D is undetermined. Trimming removed 4 bases from V and 7 bases from J, with 8 bases in between. CDR1 is SGHTA, CDR2 FQGNSA, per germline. This CDR3 comprises 12 residues. CDR3 sequence reads: CASSSGWNEQFF. The CDR3 coding sequence is TGTGCCAGCAGCTCCGGGTGGAATGAGCAGTTCTTC.